This T cell receptor (beta chain) was sequenced in a study of lymphopenia after photon versus proton radiotherapy. Study findings and constraints: Proton therapy kept repertoires fairly stable, unlike photons, which gained effector/memory cells. Post-nadir diversity loss with photons came from oligoclonal expansion, particularly CD8+ Temra cells.

About this clone: Its antigen is still unknown.

Data came from immunoSEQ multiplex PCR; TCRdb stores just in-frame clones and leaves some out. Among 60,000 or so clones listed, about nine tenths were seen once. The CDR3 covers 13 residues. Germline CDR1 and CDR2: MRHNA and SNTAGT. V lost 8 bases and J lost 5, with 16 bases in between. This receptor was taken from an elderly man with esophageal cancer. V is TRBV6-4 and J is TRBJ2-7; D gene unclear. The source material was peripheral blood, sampled from a patient treated with proton-based radiotherapy. The CDR3 here is CASGVAVVDEQYF. In nucleotides, the CDR3 is TGTGCCAGCGGCGTTGCTGTCGTCGACGAGCAGTACTTC.